The sequence of this T cell receptor beta chain was determined in a study of identifying expanded T cells in peripheral blood. Healthy donors had no documented immune events, such as infections, while sampled. Trimming cost V 2 bases and J 7 bases; bases outside gene matches: 6. CDR1 MNHEY and CDR2 SVGAGI come from the germline V gene. The CDR3 spans 14 residues. Sequenced by immunoSEQ multiplex PCR; TCRdb stores in-frame clones only, minus some. The table lists some 93,000 clones, roughly 90% of them singletons. Study-level findings and limits: Technical replicates showed around 1.2 changed clones; roughly two weeks around 15; four weeks 19. Variance in clone template counts between roughly two-week samples significantly increased with total template count across all healthy donors.

With regard to this clone: Antigen: not known.

Sequenced sample: blood. This chain joins TRBV6-5 and TRBJ1-2; TRBD1 agrees at 8 bases. This receptor was taken from a person aged 18 to 70 in good health. This CDR3 is CASSYLQGAVGYTF. The CDR3 DNA reads TGTGCCAGCAGTTACCTCCAGGGGGCGGTTGGCTACACCTTC.